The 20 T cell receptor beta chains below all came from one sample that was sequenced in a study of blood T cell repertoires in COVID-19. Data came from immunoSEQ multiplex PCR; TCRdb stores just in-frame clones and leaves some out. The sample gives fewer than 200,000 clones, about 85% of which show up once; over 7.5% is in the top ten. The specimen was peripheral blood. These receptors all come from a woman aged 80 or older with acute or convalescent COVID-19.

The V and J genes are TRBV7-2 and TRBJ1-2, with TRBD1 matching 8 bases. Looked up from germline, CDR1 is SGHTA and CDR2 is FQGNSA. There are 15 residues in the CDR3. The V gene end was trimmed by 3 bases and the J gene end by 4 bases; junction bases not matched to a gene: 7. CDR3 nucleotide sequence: TGTGCCAGCAGCTTGTACGGACAGGGTGGCTATGGCTACACCTTC. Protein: CASSLYGQGGYGYTF.

The CDR3 spells CASSSAGDEQYF. CDR3 bases: TGTGCCAGCAGTTCAGCAGGGGACGAGCAGTACTTC. The chain couples TRBV12-3 or TRBV12-4 to TRBJ2-7, with D possibly TRBD1 on 6 matching bases. The V and J ends lost 4 bases and 5 bases respectively, with 9 bases between them. This CDR3 comprises 12 residues.

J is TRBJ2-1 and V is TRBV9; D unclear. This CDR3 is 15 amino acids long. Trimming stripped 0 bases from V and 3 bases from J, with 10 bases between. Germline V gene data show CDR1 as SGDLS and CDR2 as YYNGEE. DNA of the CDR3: TGTGCCAGCAGCGTAGGCGGAAACTTCTACAATGAGCAGTTCTTC. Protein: CASSVGGNFYNEQFF.

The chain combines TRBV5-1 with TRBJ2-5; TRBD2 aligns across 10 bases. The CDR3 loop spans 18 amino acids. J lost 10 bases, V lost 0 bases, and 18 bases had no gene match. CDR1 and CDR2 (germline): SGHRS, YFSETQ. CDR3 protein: CASSLVWASGGNLRIQYF. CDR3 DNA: TGCGCCAGCAGCTTGGTGTGGGCTAGCGGGGGTAATTTAAGGATCCAGTACTTC.

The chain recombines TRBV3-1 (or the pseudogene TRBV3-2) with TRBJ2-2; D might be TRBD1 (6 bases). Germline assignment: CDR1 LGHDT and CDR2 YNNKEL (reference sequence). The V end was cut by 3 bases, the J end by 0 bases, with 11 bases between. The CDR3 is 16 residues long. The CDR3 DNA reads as TGTGCCAGCAGCCACCGGACAGCTACGAACACCGGGGAGCTGTTTTTT. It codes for CASSHRTATNTGELFF.

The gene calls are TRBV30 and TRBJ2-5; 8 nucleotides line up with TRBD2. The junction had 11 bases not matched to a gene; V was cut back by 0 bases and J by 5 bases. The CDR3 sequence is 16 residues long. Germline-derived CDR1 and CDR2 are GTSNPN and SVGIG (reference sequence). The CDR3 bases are TGTGCCTGGAGTGTAGGGTTAGCGGGAATCGGTGAGACCCAGTACTTC. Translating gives CAWSVGLAGIGETQYF.

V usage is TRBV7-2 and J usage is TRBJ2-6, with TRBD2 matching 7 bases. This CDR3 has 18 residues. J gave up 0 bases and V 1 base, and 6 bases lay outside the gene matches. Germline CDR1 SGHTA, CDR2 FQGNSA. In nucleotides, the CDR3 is TGTGCCAGCAGCTTAGGGCTAGCGGCCTCCTCTGGGGCCAACGTCCTGACTTTC. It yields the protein CASSLGLAASSGANVLTF.

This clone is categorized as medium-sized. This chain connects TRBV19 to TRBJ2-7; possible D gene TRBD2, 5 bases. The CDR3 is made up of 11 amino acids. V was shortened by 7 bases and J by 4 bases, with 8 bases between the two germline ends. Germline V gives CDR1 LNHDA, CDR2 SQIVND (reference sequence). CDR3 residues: CASKGAYEQYF. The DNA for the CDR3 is TGTGCCAGTAAGGGAGCATACGAGCAGTACTTC. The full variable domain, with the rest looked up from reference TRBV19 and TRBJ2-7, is DGGITQSPKYLFRKEGQNVTLSCEQNLNHDAMYWYRQDPGQGLRLIYYSQIVNDFQKGDIAEGYSVSREKKESFPLTVTSAQKNPTAFYLCASKGAYEQYFGPGTRLTVT.

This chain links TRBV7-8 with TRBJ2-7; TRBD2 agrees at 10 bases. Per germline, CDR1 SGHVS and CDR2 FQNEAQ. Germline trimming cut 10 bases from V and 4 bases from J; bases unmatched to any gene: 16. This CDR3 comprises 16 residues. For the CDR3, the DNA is TGTGCCATCACCCGGGGGGGGCTAGCGGGAGAGTACGAGCAGTACTTC. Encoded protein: CAITRGGLAGEYEQYF.

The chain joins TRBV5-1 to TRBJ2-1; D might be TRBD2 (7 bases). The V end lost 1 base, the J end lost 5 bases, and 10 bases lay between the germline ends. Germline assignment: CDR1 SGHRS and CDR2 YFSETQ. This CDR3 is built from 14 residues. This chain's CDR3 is CASSLPGGHNEQFF. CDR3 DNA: TGCGCCAGCAGCTTGCCGGGGGGCCACAATGAGCAGTTCTTC.

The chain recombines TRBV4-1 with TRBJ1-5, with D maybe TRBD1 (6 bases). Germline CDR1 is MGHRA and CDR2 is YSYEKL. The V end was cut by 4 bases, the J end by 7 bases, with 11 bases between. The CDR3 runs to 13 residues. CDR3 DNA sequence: TGCGCCAGCAGCCTTACAGGGTTCCAGCCCCAGCATTTT. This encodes CASSLTGFQPQHF.

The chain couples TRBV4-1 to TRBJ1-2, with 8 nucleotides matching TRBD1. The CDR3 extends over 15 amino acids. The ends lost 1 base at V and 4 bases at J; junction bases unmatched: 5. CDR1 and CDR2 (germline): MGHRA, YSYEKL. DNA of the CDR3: TGCGCCAGCAGCCAAGGGACAGGGTTCGGCTATGGCTACACCTTC. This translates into CASSQGTGFGYGYTF.

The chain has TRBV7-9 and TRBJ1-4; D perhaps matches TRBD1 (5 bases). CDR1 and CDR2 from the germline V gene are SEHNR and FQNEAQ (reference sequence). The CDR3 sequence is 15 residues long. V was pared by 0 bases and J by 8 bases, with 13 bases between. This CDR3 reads CASSLAEAGPEKLFF. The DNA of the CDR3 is TGTGCCAGCAGCTTAGCCGAGGCGGGGCCCGAAAAACTGTTTTTT.

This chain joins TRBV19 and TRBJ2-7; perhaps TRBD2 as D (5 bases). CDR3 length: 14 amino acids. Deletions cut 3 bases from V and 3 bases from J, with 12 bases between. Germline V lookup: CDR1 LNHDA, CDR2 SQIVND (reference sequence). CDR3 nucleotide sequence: TGTGCCAGTAGTATCGGGGAGAATAACTACGAGCAGTACTTC. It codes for CASSIGENNYEQYF. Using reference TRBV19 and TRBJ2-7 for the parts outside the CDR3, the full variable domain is DGGITQSPKYLFRKEGQNVTLSCEQNLNHDAMYWYRQDPGQGLRLIYYSQIVNDFQKGDIAEGYSVSREKKESFPLTVTSAQKNPTAFYLCASSIGENNYEQYFGPGTRLTVT.

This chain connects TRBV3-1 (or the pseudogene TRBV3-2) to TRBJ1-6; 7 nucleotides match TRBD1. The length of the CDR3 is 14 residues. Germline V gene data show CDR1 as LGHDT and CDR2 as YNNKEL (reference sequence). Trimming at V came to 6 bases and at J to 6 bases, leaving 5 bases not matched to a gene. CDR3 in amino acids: CASRGRDSNSPLHF. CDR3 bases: TGTGCCAGCAGGGGGCGGGACAGTAATTCACCCCTCCACTTT.

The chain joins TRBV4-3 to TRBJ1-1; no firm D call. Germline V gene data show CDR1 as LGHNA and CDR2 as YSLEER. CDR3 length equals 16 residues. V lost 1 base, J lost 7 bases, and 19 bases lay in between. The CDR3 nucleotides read TGCGCCAGCAGCCAAGTTCCAGTGCCCTTTAATGGTGAAGCTTTCTTT. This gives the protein CASSQVPVPFNGEAFF.

The CDR3 nucleotides are TGTGCCAGAGAGGAGGGTTTGCCCGGGGAGCTGTTTTTT. Residues: CAREEGLPGELFF. The rearrangement links TRBV6-5 to TRBJ2-2; D perhaps matches TRBD2 (6 bases). V was cut by 9 bases and J by 6 bases, with 14 bases left in between. Germline values: CDR1 MNHEY, CDR2 SVGAGI. This CDR3 spans 13 amino acids.

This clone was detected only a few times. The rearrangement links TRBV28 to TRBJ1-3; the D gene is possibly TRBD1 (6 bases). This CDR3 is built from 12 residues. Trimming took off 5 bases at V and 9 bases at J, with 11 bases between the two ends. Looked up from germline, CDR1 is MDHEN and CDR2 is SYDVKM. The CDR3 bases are TGTGCCAGCAGTCATGGGGGCCGCACCATATATTTT. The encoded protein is CASSHGGRTIYF.

The CDR3 protein is CASSLALGGADTQYF. Here the CDR3 DNA reads TGTGCCAGCAGCTTAGCGCTGGGGGGAGCAGATACGCAGTATTTT. The chain links TRBV7-2 to TRBJ2-3, with D possibly being TRBD2 (6 bases). Germline CDR1 SGHTA, CDR2 FQGNSA. This CDR3 has 15 amino acids. V lost 0 bases and J 4 bases, leaving 11 bases between the germline ends.

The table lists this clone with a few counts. CDR3 DNA sequence: TGTGCCAGCAGCGGGGGGATGAACACTGAAGCTTTCTTT. Residues: CASSGGMNTEAFF. The chain combines TRBV7-9 with TRBJ1-1; maybe TRBD1 (5 bases). Trimming stripped 5 bases from V and 0 bases from J, with 7 bases between. The germline gives CDR1 SEHNR, CDR2 FQNEAQ (reference sequence). The CDR3 length is 13 residues.